This paragraph reports one T cell receptor (beta chain). This entry comes from a study of blood T cell repertoires in COVID-19. About the research overall: PBMCs, B-cell-depleted T cells, or T cells were the source of the cDNA or gDNA that made up the material.

The CDR3 is made up of 15 amino acids. The V and J ends lost 1 base and 0 bases respectively, with 10 bases between them. Germline V gene data show CDR1 as LGHDT and CDR2 as YNNKEL (reference sequence). TCRdb keeps only in-frame clones here, not all; method: immunoSEQ multiplex PCR. This table has approximately 250,000 clones, 86% appearing once. Input material: peripheral blood. This chain joins TRBV3-1 (or the pseudogene TRBV3-2) and TRBJ2-7, with D possibly matching TRBD1 (6 bases). This receptor was identified in a man aged 35-49 years with active or convalescent COVID-19. CDR3 sequence: CASSQAPGVSYEQYF. The CDR3 nucleotides read TGTGCCAGCAGCCAAGCCCCAGGGGTCTCCTACGAGCAGTACTTC.